This record covers a single T cell receptor beta chain. Its cognate antigen is unknown. Together with a sample-barcoded 5' primer, a J-beta primer mix was included in a second PCR lasting about 6 to 11 cycles. From the 5' RACE reads, TCRdb called clonotypes with MiXCR, one entry per CDR3 protein. The repertoire consists of 1,800,000 or so distinct CDR3 sequences, with approximately 40% occurring once and the leading ten covering roughly 23%. The data belong to a study of blood T cells in healthy people across ages. Study details: Researchers report that template switching captured about one barcoded beta molecule per two T cells. General observations from the study: Across samples, TCR beta diversity tracked strongly with naive T cell percentage.

The CDR3 runs to 15 residues. Germline values: CDR1 SEHNR, CDR2 FQNEAQ (reference sequence). The germline V and J ends were trimmed by 5 bases and 4 bases, with 12 bases remaining between them. This clonotype was sampled from a human donor in good health. J is TRBJ2-6 and V is TRBV7-9, with a tentative D call TRBD2 (6 bases). The sample comprised blood. Written as DNA, the CDR3 is TGTGCCAGCAGCGGGGCGGGGTCCGGGGCCAACGTCCTGACTTTC. Amino acid sequence: CASSGAGSGANVLTF.